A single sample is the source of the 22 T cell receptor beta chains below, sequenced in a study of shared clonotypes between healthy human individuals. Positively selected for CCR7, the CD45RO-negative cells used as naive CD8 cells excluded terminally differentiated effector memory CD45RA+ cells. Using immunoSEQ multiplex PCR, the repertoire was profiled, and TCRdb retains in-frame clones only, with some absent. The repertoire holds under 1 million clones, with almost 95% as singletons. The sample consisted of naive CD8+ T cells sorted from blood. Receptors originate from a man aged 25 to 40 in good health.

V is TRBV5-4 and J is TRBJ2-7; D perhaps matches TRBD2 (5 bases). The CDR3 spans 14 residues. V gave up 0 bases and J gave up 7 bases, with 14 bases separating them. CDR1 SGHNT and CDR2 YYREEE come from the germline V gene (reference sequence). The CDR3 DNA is TGTGCCAGCAGCTTGGATCCAGACTACGAAGAGCAGTACTTC. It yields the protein CASSLDPDYEEQYF. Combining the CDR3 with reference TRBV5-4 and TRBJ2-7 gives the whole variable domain ETGVTQSPTHLIKTRGQQVTLRCSSQSGHNTVSWYQQALGQGPQFIFQYYREEENGRGNFPPRFSGLQFPNYSSELNVNALELDDSALYLCASSLDPDYEEQYFGPGTRLTVT.

The CDR3, as DNA: TGTGCCAGCCGTCCCTTCCCGGACCTGAGGTCACTGTTTTTT. Translated: CASRPFPDLRSLFF. This chain joins TRBV28 and TRBJ1-4, with D uncertain. The CDR3 runs 14 residues. CDR1 and CDR2 (germline): MDHEN, SYDVKM. Trimming removed 8 bases from V and 13 bases from J, with 23 bases in between.

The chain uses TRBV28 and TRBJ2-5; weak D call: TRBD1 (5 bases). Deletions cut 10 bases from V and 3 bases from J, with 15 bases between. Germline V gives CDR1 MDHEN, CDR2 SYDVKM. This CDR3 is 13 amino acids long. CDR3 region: CATTSTTEETQYF. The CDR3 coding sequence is TGTGCCACCACTTCGACGACAGAAGAGACCCAGTACTTC.

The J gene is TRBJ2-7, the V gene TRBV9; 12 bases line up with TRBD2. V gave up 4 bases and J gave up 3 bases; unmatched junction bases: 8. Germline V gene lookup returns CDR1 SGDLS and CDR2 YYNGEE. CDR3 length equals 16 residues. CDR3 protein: CASSPPGLAGYYEQYF. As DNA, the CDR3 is TGTGCCAGCAGCCCTCCCGGACTAGCGGGATACTACGAGCAGTACTTC. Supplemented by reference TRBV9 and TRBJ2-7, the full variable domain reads DSGVTQTPKHLITATGQRVTLRCSPRSGDLSVYWYQQSLDQGLQFLIQYYNGEERAKGNILERFSAQQFPDLHSELNLSSLELGDSALYFCASSPPGLAGYYEQYFGPGTRLTVT.

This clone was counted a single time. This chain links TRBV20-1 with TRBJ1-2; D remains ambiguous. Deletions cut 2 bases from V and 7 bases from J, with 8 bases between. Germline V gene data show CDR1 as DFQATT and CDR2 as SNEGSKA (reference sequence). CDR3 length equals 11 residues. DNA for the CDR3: TGCAGTGCTAGATTCATCACTGGCTACACCTTC. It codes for CSARFITGYTF.

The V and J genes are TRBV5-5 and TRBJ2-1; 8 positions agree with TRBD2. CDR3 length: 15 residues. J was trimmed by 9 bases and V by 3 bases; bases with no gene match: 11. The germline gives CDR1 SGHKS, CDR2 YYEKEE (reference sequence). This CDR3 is CASSWGTSGISEQFF. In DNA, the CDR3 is TGTGCCAGCAGCTGGGGGACTAGTGGGATTTCTGAGCAGTTCTTC.

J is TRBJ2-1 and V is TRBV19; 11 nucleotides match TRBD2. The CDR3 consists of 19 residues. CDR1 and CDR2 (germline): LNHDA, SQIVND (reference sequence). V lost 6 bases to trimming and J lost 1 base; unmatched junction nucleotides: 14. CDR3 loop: CASRNSLAGGLGSYNEQFF. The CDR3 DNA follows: TGTGCCAGTAGGAACTCTCTAGCGGGAGGTCTAGGGTCCTACAATGAGCAGTTCTTC.

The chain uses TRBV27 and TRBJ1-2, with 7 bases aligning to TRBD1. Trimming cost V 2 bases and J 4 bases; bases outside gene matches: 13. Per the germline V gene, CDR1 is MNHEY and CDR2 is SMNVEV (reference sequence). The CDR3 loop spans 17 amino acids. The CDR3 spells CASSLSEGARVGYGYTF. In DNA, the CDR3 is TGTGCCAGCAGTTTAAGCGAGGGGGCGCGGGTCGGCTATGGCTACACCTTC.

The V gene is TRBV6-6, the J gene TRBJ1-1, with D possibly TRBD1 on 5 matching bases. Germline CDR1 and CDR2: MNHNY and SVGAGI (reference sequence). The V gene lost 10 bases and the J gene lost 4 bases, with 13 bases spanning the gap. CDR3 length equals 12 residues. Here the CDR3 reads CAIGPRVTEAFF. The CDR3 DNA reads TGTGCCATCGGGCCCAGGGTCACTGAAGCTTTCTTT.

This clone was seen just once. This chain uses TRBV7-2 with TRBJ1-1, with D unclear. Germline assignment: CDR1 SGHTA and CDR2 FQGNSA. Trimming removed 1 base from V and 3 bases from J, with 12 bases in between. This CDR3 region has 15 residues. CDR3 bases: TGTGCCAGCAGCTTAGGCATCGGGTGGGACACTGAAGCTTTCTTT. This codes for CASSLGIGWDTEAFF.

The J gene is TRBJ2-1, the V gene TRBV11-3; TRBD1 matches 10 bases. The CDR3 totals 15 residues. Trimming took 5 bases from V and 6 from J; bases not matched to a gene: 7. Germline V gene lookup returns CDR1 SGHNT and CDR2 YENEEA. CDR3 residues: CASSPDRGFRNEQFF. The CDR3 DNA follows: TGTGCCAGCAGCCCGGACAGGGGGTTTCGCAATGAGCAGTTCTTC.

The CDR3 spells CASSAQLAEDSPYEQYF. The DNA for the CDR3 is TGTGCCAGCAGTGCTCAACTAGCGGAAGATTCCCCCTACGAGCAGTACTTC. V is TRBV25-1 and J is TRBJ2-7; 8 bases align to TRBD2. The V and J ends lost 4 bases and 2 bases, in that order; junction bases with no gene match: 13. Germline CDR1 and CDR2: MGHDK and SYGVNS. This CDR3 has 17 residues.

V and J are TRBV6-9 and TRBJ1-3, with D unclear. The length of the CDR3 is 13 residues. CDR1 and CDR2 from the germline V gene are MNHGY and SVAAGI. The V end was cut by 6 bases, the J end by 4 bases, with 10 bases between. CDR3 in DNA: TGTGCCAGCAGAGGAGGGTCCGGAAACACCATATATTTT. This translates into CASRGGSGNTIYF.

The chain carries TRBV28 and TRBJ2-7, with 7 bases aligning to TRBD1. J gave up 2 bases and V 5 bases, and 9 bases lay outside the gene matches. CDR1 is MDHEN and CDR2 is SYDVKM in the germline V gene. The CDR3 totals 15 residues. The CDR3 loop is CASSGTGVSPYEQYF. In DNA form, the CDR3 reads TGTGCCAGCAGTGGTACAGGGGTTTCGCCCTACGAGCAGTACTTC.

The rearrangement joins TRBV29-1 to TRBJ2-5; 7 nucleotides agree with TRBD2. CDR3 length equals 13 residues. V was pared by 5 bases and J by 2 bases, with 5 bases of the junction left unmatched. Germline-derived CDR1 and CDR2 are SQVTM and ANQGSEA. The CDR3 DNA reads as TGCAGCGTTCATACGGGGGGACAAGAGACCCAGTACTTC. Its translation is CSVHTGGQETQYF. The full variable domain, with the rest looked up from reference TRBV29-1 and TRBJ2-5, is SAVISQKPSRDICQRGTSLTIQCQVDSQVTMMFWYRQQPGQSLTLIATANQGSEATYESGFVIDKFPISRPNLTFSTLTVSNMSPEDSSIYLCSVHTGGQETQYFGPGTRLLVL.

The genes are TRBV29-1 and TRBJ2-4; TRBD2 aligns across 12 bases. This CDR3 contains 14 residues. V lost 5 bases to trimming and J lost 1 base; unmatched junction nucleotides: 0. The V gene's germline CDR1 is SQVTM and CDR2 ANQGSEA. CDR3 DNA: TGCAGCGTTACTAGCGGGAGGGCCAAAAACATTCAGTACTTC. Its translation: CSVTSGRAKNIQYF.

The CDR3 sequence is CSVEINNEQFF. The CDR3 DNA reads as TGCAGCGTTGAAATTAACAATGAGCAGTTCTTC. The chain is built from TRBV29-1 and TRBJ2-1; unclear D gene. V was shortened by 2 bases and J by 5 bases, with 4 bases between the two germline ends. The CDR3 is 11 residues long. CDR1 is SQVTM, CDR2 ANQGSEA, per germline.

The CDR3 is CASSLWSGDKSTDTQYF. The CDR3 DNA follows: TGTGCCAGCAGTTTATGGTCCGGAGATAAAAGCACAGATACGCAGTATTTT. This chain connects TRBV28 to TRBJ2-3; D ambiguous. V lost 0 bases and J lost 0, with 13 bases in between. The CDR3 is 17 residues long. CDR1 is MDHEN, CDR2 SYDVKM, per germline.

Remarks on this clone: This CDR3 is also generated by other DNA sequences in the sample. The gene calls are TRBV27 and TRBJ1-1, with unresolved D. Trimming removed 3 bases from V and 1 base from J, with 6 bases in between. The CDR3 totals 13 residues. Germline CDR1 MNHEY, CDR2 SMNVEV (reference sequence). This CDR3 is CASSLQENTEAFF. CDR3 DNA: TGTGCCAGCAGTTTGCAGGAGAACACTGAAGCTTTCTTT.

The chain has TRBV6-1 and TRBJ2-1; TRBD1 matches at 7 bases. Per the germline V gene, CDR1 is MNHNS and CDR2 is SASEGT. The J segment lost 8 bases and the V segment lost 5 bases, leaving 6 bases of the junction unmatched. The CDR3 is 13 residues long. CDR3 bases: TGTGCCAGCAGTAGGACAGGCTTAGATGAGCAGTTCTTC. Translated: CASSRTGLDEQFF.

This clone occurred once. As DNA, the CDR3 is TGTGCCAGCACCCACAGGGCAGATACGCAGTATTTT. Protein: CASTHRADTQYF. The chain employs TRBV7-9 and TRBJ2-3, with TRBD1 as a possible D gene (6 bases). This CDR3 region has 12 residues. Germline loops: CDR1 SEHNR, CDR2 FQNEAQ (reference sequence). Deletions cut 7 bases from V and 4 bases from J, with 9 bases between.

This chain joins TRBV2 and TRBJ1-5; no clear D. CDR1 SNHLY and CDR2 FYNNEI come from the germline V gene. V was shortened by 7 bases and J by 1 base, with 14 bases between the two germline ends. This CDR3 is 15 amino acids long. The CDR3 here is CASTDGYESNQPQHF. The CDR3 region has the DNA TGTGCCAGCACCGACGGGTACGAGAGCAATCAGCCCCAGCATTTT.